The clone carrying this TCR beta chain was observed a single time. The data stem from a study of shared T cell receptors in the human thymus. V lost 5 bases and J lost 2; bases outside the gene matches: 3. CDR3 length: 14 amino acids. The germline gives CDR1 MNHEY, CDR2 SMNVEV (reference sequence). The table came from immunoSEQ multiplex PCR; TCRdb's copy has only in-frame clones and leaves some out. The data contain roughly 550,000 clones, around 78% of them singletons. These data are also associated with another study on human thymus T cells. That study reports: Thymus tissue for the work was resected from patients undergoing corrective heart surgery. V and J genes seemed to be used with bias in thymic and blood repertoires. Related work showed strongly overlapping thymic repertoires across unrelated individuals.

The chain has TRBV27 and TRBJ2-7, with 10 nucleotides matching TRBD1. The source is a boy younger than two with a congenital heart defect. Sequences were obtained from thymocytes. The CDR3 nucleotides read TGTGCCAGCAGTGGGGACAGGGGCCCCTACGAGCAGTACTTC. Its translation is CASSGDRGPYEQYF.